This is a list of T cell receptor beta chains from one sample in a study of long-term antiretroviral therapy in people with HIV. Generated by immunoSEQ multiplex PCR, the TCRdb table keeps only in-frame clones and is missing some. The sample consists of around 21,000 clones, approximately 82% of them appearing once. The specimen was unsorted PBMCs, collected at the start of antiretroviral therapy. The source of these receptors is a man aged 50-59 years with HIV. Both conserved end residues are part of each CDR3. Each record gives: clone size, CDR3 length, V gene, J gene, D gene, CDR3 protein, CDR3 DNA. D genes are given only for firm matches. Clone size, where shown, is once, few, many, or a class for clones that have expanded.

once,15,TRBV18,TRBJ1-2,TRBD1,CASSFPGQGSRGYTF,TGTGCCAGCTCATTTCCGGGACAGGGTTCGCGTGGCTACACCTTC
NA,14,TRBV6-4,TRBJ2-2,TRBD1,CASSDTDRDGELFF,TGTGCCAGCAGTGACACAGACAGGGACGGGGAGCTGTTTTTT
NA,14,TRBV6-8,TRBJ2-7,NA,CASSTQQGSYEQYF,TGTGCCAGCAGCACACAACAAGGCTCCTACGAGCAGTACTTC
NA,18,TRBV7-3,TRBJ2-3,TRBD1,CASSSTLGDRRNTDTQYF,TGTGCCAGCAGCTCAACCCTTGGGGACAGGAGAAACACAGATACGCAGTATTTT
NA,15,TRBV11-2,TRBJ2-1,NA,CASSSRWGPYNEQFF,TGTGCCAGCAGCTCTCGGTGGGGCCCATACAATGAGCAGTTCTTC
NA,15,TRBV4-3,TRBJ1-2,TRBD1,CASSQVQGAVGGYTF,TGCGCCAGCAGCCAGGTTCAGGGGGCCGTCGGGGGCTACACCTTC
NA,13,TRBV19,TRBJ1-2,NA,CASSIARAYGYTF,TGTGCCAGTAGTATAGCCAGGGCCTATGGCTACACCTTC
once,18,TRBV15,TRBJ2-2,TRBD1,CATSRDRSGTANTGELFF,TGTGCCACCAGCAGAGATCGTTCGGGGACAGCGAACACCGGGGAGCTGTTTTTT
NA,15,TRBV4-3,TRBJ2-3,TRBD1,CASSLQGIPTDTQYF,TGCGCCAGCAGCCTACAGGGGATTCCCACAGATACGCAGTATTTT
NA,15,TRBV27,TRBJ2-3,NA,CASSLSARVEDTQYF,TGTGCCAGCAGTTTGTCAGCCAGGGTAGAAGATACGCAGTATTTT
NA,15,TRBV5-6,TRBJ1-1,TRBD1,CASSLVRGRGLQAFF,TGTGCCAGCAGCTTGGTAAGGGGGCGAGGTCTTCAAGCTTTCTTT
NA,14,TRBV7-9,TRBJ2-5,NA,CASSLDLARETQYF,TGTGCCAGCAGCTTAGATCTAGCGCGAGAGACCCAGTACTTC
NA,14,TRBV15,TRBJ2-5,TRBD2,CATRLGGSYETQYF,TGTGCCACCCGGCTGGGCGGGAGTTATGAGACCCAGTACTTC
NA,18,TRBV4-3,TRBJ2-5,TRBD2,CASSQDLGAGGKGETQYF,TGCGCCAGCAGCCAAGATTTGGGTGCGGGAGGGAAGGGGGAGACCCAGTACTTC
NA,15,TRBV7-9,TRBJ2-1,NA,CASSLLVRGADEQFF,TGTGCCAGCAGCTTGTTGGTAAGGGGAGCGGATGAGCAGTTCTTC
NA,12,TRBV2,TRBJ2-1,NA,CASSEPGSWQFF,TGTGCCAGCAGCGAACCAGGGTCTTGGCAGTTCTTC
once,16,TRBV11-2,TRBJ2-7,TRBD2,CASSLDQLAGDYEQYF,TGTGCCAGCAGCTTAGATCAACTAGCGGGGGACTACGAGCAGTACTTC
NA,16,TRBV11-3,TRBJ2-7,TRBD2,CASSPRLAGVIHEQYF,TGTGCCAGCAGCCCAAGACTAGCGGGAGTCATCCACGAGCAGTACTTC
few,12,TRBV2,TRBJ1-2,NA,CASSLDSLGYTF,TGTGCCAGCAGTTTGGACAGCCTTGGCTACACCTTC
NA,17,TRBV18,TRBJ2-7,TRBD2,CASSLGLAGGPSYEQYF,TGTGCCAGCTCACTTGGACTAGCGGGAGGGCCGTCCTACGAGCAGTACTTC
NA,16,TRBV5-1,TRBJ2-4,NA,CASSISYRPTKNIQYF,TGCGCCAGCAGCATTTCATACCGACCCACCAAAAACATTCAGTACTTC
NA,15,TRBV11-3,TRBJ2-7,TRBD1,CASSLEGQGAYEQYF,TGTGCCAGCAGCTTAGAGGGACAGGGAGCCTACGAGCAGTACTTC
NA,17,TRBV5-4,TRBJ2-5,NA,CASSPEVVGRVQETQYF,TGTGCCAGCAGCCCCGAGGTTGTAGGCAGGGTTCAAGAGACCCAGTACTTC
NA,16,TRBV9,TRBJ2-5,NA,CASSGGLSRGEETQYF,TGTGCCAGCAGCGGGGGGCTTAGTAGAGGGGAAGAGACCCAGTACTTC
once,17,TRBV9,TRBJ2-7,TRBD1,CASSVGSGTGPSSEQYF,TGTGCCAGCAGCGTAGGATCTGGGACAGGCCCAAGTTCCGAGCAGTACTTC
NA,16,TRBV4-1,TRBJ2-3,TRBD2,CASSQDSGGITDTQYF,TGCGCCAGCAGCCAAGATTCGGGGGGGATCACAGATACGCAGTATTTT
NA,13,TRBV4-1,TRBJ2-3,NA,CASSQGPGSTQYF,TGCGCCAGCAGCCAAGGGCCCGGAAGTACGCAGTATTTT
once,16,TRBV18,TRBJ1-6,NA,CASSPEGSSYNSPLHF,TGTGCCAGCTCACCAGAGGGCAGCTCCTATAATTCACCCCTCCACTTT
NA,13,TRBV29-1,TRBJ1-2,NA,CSVDPGLGYGYTF,TGCAGCGTTGACCCAGGGTTGGGCTATGGCTACACCTTC
NA,12,TRBV5-1,TRBJ2-7,TRBD1,CASSRTGGEQYF,TGCGCCAGCAGCCGGACAGGGGGCGAGCAGTACTTC
NA,18,TRBV7-9,TRBJ2-7,TRBD1,CASSLGTGGVMSSYEQYF,TGTGCCAGCAGCCTCGGGACAGGGGGCGTAATGAGCTCCTACGAGCAGTACTTC
few,10,TRBV2,TRBJ1-3,NA,CASGENTIYF,TGTGCCAGCGGCGAAAACACCATATATTTT
NA,13,TRBV6-1,TRBJ2-3,NA,CASRAPGTDTQYF,TGTGCCAGCAGAGCCCCAGGGACAGATACGCAGTATTTT
NA,15,TRBV18,TRBJ1-3,NA,CASSPLSGSGNTIYF,TGTGCCAGCTCACCACTATCCGGTTCTGGAAACACCATATATTTT
NA,15,TRBV5-6,TRBJ1-5,NA,CASSLAGRANQPQHF,TGTGCCAGCAGCTTGGCCGGCAGGGCCAATCAGCCCCAGCATTTT
NA,16,TRBV18,TRBJ1-6,NA,CASSPGRSSYNSPLHF,TGTGCCAGCTCACCGGGCAGGAGCTCCTATAATTCACCCCTCCACTTT
NA,15,TRBV7-8,TRBJ2-3,NA,CASSRRGAGGDTQYF,TGTGCCAGCAGCCGGAGGGGGGCAGGGGGGGATACGCAGTATTTT
NA,14,TRBV6-1,TRBJ2-7,NA,CASRAGTDAYEQYF,TGTGCCAGCAGGGCCGGGACGGATGCCTACGAGCAGTACTTC
few,15,TRBV9,TRBJ1-3,NA,CASSVGGIYGNTIYF,TGTGCCAGCAGCGTAGGGGGAATCTATGGGAACACCATATATTTT
NA,14,TRBV19,TRBJ1-5,NA,CASSMRGFNQPQHF,TGTGCCAGTAGTATGAGGGGCTTCAATCAGCCCCAGCATTTT